The 20 T cell receptor beta chains reported below all come from one sample, sequenced in a study of blood T cells in healthy people across ages. PCR was performed a second time for about 7 to 12 cycles using a sample-barcoded 5' primer and a J-beta primer mix. Each CDR3 protein is one row after TCRdb ran MiXCR on the 5' RACE reads. Of more than 650,000 distinct CDR3 sequences detected, about a fifth appear once; the ten largest clones hold roughly 22%. The sequenced sample consisted of blood. These receptor sequences come from an older man in good health.

The chain combines TRBV2 with TRBJ2-3; perhaps TRBD2 as D (5 bases). Germline lookup yields CDR1 SNHLY and CDR2 FYNNEI. Trimming stripped 4 bases from V and 5 bases from J, with 10 bases between. This CDR3 is built from 13 residues. In DNA form, the CDR3 reads TGTGCCAGCAGTGGCCTAGCTGGAGATACGCAGTATTTT. This translates into CASSGLAGDTQYF.

This clonotype came up a few times. The V and J genes are TRBV18 and TRBJ2-5, with 7 bases that match TRBD1. Gene TRBJ2-7 matches the end of the DNA better, so the J call may be wrong. The germline V gene has CDR1 KGHSH and CDR2 LQKENI. The CDR3 contains 13 residues. The CDR3 reads CASSPTGLYEQYV. In DNA form, the CDR3 reads TGTGCCAGCTCACCGACAGGGTTGTACGAGCAGTACGTC.

This clonotype has a handful of counts. V usage is TRBV7-8 and J usage is TRBJ2-1; 11 nucleotides match TRBD2. The V segment lost 5 bases and the J segment 5 bases; nucleotides outside the gene matches: 8. The length of the CDR3 is 16 residues. The germline CDR1 and CDR2 sequences are SGHVS and FQNEAQ. CDR3 DNA sequence: TGTGCCAGCAGCCAATTTCTAGCGGGAGGTAACAATGAGCAGTTCTTC. It is translated as CASSQFLAGGNNEQFF.

The CDR3 DNA sequence: TGTGCCAGCAGCCCGACAGGGGAAGGATTGGAGCAGTACTTC. Translated, it gives CASSPTGEGLEQYF. The chain recombines TRBV28 with TRBJ2-7; 8 bases agree with TRBD1. The V segment lost 6 bases and the J segment 7 bases; nucleotides outside the gene matches: 11. The CDR3 is 14 residues long. Germline CDR1 is MDHEN and CDR2 is SYDVKM.

J is TRBJ2-5 and V is TRBV28; perhaps D is TRBD1 or TRBD2 (5 bases each). This CDR3 spans 17 amino acids. The V and J ends lost 2 bases and 3 bases respectively, with 19 bases between them. The germline gives CDR1 MDHEN, CDR2 SYDVKM. This CDR3 reads CASSLNRYGDGEETQYF. The CDR3 DNA reads TGTGCCAGCAGTTTAAATCGGTATGGGGACGGGGAAGAGACCCAGTACTTC.

The chain combines TRBV19 with TRBJ2-1; possible D gene TRBD1, 6 bases. Germline V gene data show CDR1 as LNHDA and CDR2 as SQIVND (reference sequence). The CDR3 totals 16 residues. The V gene lost 2 bases and the J gene lost 1 base, with 12 bases spanning the gap. CDR3 residues: CASSISPDRSYNEQFF. The CDR3 DNA follows: TGTGCCAGTAGTATATCCCCCGACAGGTCCTACAATGAGCAGTTCTTC. Variable domain in full (rest from reference TRBV19 and TRBJ2-1): DGGITQSPKYLFRKEGQNVTLSCEQNLNHDAMYWYRQDPGQGLRLIYYSQIVNDFQKGDIAEGYSVSREKKESFPLTVTSAQKNPTAFYLCASSISPDRSYNEQFFGPGTRLTVL.

With respect to this clonotype: This may be a read error: a much more frequent sequence differs by one nucleotide. The rearrangement links TRBV5-1 to TRBJ1-1; D unresolved. Germline assignment: CDR1 SGHRS and CDR2 YFSETQ. The CDR3 totals 13 residues. Trimming cost V 3 bases and J 0 bases, with 6 bases left between them. The CDR3 reads CASSYGMNTEAFF. DNA of the CDR3: TGCGCCAGCAGCTATGGGATGAACACTGAAGCTTTCTTT. The variable domain in full, with the rest retrieved from reference TRBV5-1 and TRBJ1-1, is KAGVTQTPRYLIKTRGQQVTLSCSPISGHRSVSWYQQTPGQGLQFLFEYFSETQRNKGNFPGRFSGRQFSNSRSEMNVSTLELGDSALYLCASSYGMNTEAFFGQGTRLTVV.

The chain combines TRBV28 with TRBJ1-2, with D unresolved. The CDR3 runs 16 residues. Germline V CDR1 and CDR2: MDHEN, SYDVKM. Trimming removed 4 bases from V and 0 bases from J, with 15 bases in between. CDR3 in amino acids: CASSSSWRGANYGYTF. In DNA, the CDR3 is TGTGCCAGCAGTTCATCTTGGCGCGGGGCTAACTATGGCTACACCTTC.

This clonotype has only a few counts. The rearrangement links TRBV24-1 to TRBJ1-2; D unresolved. V was shortened by 6 bases and J by 6 bases, with 10 bases between the two germline ends. This CDR3 comprises 12 residues. Germline values: CDR1 KGHDR, CDR2 SFDVKD. The CDR3 nucleotides read TGTGCCACCAGTTCCTGGACGGATGGCTACACCTTC. Its translation is CATSSWTDGYTF.

This clonotype was seen more than once but under ten times. This chain connects TRBV11-2 to TRBJ2-5; tentative D call: TRBD2 (6 bases). The germline V and J ends were trimmed by 1 base and 5 bases, with 14 bases remaining between them. Germline loops: CDR1 SGHAT, CDR2 FQNNGV. The CDR3 runs 15 residues. This CDR3 is CASSLALAPPETQYF. The CDR3 DNA reads TGTGCCAGCAGCTTAGCGCTAGCGCCCCCGGAGACCCAGTACTTC.

CDR3 amino acids: CASKEARGGITEAFF. Here the CDR3 DNA reads TGTGCCAGCAAGGAGGCCAGGGGGGGGATCACTGAAGCTTTCTTT. The V call is TRBV21-1, the J call TRBJ1-1; whether TRBD1, the table's D call, matches the DNA was not checked. TRBV21-1 is a pseudogene segment. CDR3 size: 15 residues.

The chain links TRBV24-1 to TRBJ1-5; no reliable D call. CDR3 size: 13 residues. V lost 5 bases to trimming and J lost 6 bases, with 10 bases between them. The germline V gene encodes CDR1 KGHDR and CDR2 SFDVKD. DNA for the CDR3: TGTGCCACCAGTGCCGGGAGGGTTCAGCCCCAGCATTTT. Amino acids: CATSAGRVQPQHF.

The sample holds a few counts of this clonotype. The rearrangement joins TRBV27 to TRBJ1-5; unclear D gene. Germline loops: CDR1 MNHEY, CDR2 SMNVEV (reference sequence). CDR3 length: 14 amino acids. Trimming took 3 bases from V and 0 from J, leaving 6 bases between them. The CDR3 bases are TGTGCCAGCAGTTTTGGTGATAGCAATCAGCCCCAGCATTTT. It encodes CASSFGDSNQPQHF.

V and J are TRBV18 and TRBJ2-5; a weak D match, TRBD1 (5 bases). Germline CDR1 is KGHSH and CDR2 is LQKENI. V lost 1 base to trimming and J lost 1 base, with 13 bases between them. The CDR3 is made up of 16 amino acids. The CDR3 DNA reads TGTGCCAGCTCACCACGGGCACAGGTCGCCCAAGAGACCCAGTACTTC. It is translated as CASSPRAQVAQETQYF.

There are a few counts of this clonotype. DNA of the CDR3: TGTGCCAGCAGTGTTGGACTAGCTGCCAATGAGCAGTTCTTC. This translates into CASSVGLAANEQFF. V usage is TRBV2 and J usage is TRBJ2-1, with 8 positions matching TRBD2. The length of the CDR3 is 14 residues. CDR1 is SNHLY and CDR2 is FYNNEI in the germline V gene. The V segment lost 4 bases and the J segment 6 bases; nucleotides outside the gene matches: 5.

This clonotype was detected a few times. The rearrangement uses TRBV7-9 and TRBJ2-3, with D possibly matching TRBD1 (7 bases). Germline assignment: CDR1 SEHNR and CDR2 FQNEAQ (reference sequence). The CDR3 covers 16 residues. V lost 5 bases and J 4 bases, leaving 19 bases between the germline ends. CDR3 coding DNA: TGTGCCAGCAGCCAGGGGGGAACAGGCGAGCCAGATACGCAGTATTTT. It specifies CASSQGGTGEPDTQYF.

This clonotype was seen only a few times. DNA of the CDR3: TGCGCCAGCAGCTTGGGTGGGGGCGATAGGCCCCAGCATTTT. Its protein is CASSLGGGDRPQHF. The chain couples TRBV5-1 to TRBJ1-5; weak D call: TRBD1 (6 bases). The CDR3 has 14 amino acids. Germline V gene sequence: CDR1 SGHRS, CDR2 YFSETQ. The V and J ends lost 0 bases and 9 bases respectively, with 13 bases between them.

The V gene is TRBV14, the J gene TRBJ2-3; a possible D gene is TRBD2 (6 bases). The V end was cut by 3 bases, the J end by 0 bases, with 13 bases between. The CDR3 is made up of 16 amino acids. From germline, CDR1 is SGHDN and CDR2 FVKESK. CDR3 nucleotides: TGTGCCAGCAGCCACCCGAGACTAGGGAGCACAGATACGCAGTATTTT. Translated, it gives CASSHPRLGSTDTQYF.

This chain connects TRBV5-1 to TRBJ1-2; D gene ambiguous. This CDR3 region has 13 residues. CDR1 and CDR2 (germline): SGHRS, YFSETQ. Trimming left V 8 bases short and J 5 bases short, with 16 bases between. This CDR3 is CASLGSAEYGYTF. CDR3 sequence (DNA): TGCGCCAGTCTGGGGAGCGCCGAATATGGCTACACCTTC.

The chain combines TRBV12-3 or TRBV12-4 with TRBJ2-1, with TRBD2 matching over 8 bases. CDR3 size: 15 residues. J lost 7 bases, V lost 5 bases, and 10 bases had no gene match. CDR3 nucleotides: TGTGCCAGCAGTATACGTAGCGGGATTTTGAATGAGCAGTTCTTC. Protein product: CASSIRSGILNEQFF.